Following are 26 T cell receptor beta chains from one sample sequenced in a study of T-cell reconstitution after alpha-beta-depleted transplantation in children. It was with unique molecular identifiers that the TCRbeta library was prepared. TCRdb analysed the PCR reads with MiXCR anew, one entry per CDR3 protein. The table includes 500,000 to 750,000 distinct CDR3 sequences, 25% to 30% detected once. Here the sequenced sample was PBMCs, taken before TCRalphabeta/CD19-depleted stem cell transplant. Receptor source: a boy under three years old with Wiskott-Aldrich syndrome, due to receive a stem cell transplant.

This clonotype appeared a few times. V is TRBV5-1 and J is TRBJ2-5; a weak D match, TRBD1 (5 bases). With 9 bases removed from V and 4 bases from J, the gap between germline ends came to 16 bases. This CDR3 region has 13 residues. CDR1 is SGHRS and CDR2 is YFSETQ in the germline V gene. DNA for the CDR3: TGCGCCACCAATGAAGGGGATCGAGAGACCCAGTACTTC. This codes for CATNEGDRETQYF.

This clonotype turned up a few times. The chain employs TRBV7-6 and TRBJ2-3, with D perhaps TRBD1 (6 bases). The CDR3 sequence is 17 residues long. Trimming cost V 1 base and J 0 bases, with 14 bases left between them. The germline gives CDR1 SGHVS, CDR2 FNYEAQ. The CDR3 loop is CASSLETGKLSTDTQYF. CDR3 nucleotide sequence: TGTGCCAGCAGCTTAGAAACAGGGAAATTGAGCACAGATACGCAGTATTTT.

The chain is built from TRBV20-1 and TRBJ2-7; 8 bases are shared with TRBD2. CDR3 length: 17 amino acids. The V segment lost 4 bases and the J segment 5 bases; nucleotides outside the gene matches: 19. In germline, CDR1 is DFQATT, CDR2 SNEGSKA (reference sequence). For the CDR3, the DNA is TGCAGTGCTACTTCCACGAGACTAGCGTTTAGGAACGACGAGCAGTACTTC. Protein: CSATSTRLAFRNDEQYF.

In nucleotides, the CDR3 is TGCAGCGTTGAAGGTACAGCGAGGGACTATGGCTACACCTTC. Protein: CSVEGTARDYGYTF. The chain combines TRBV29-1 with TRBJ1-2; no reliable D call. Germline CDR1 is SQVTM and CDR2 is ANQGSEA. V lost 1 base to trimming and J lost 3 bases, with 12 bases between them. This CDR3 is built from 14 residues.

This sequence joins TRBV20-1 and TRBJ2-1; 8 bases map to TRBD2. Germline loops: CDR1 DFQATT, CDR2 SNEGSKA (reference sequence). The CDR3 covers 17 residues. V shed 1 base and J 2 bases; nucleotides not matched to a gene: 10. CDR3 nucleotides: TGCAGTGCTAGAGGTCAATTAGCGGGATTCGCCTACAATGAGCAGTTCTTC. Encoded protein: CSARGQLAGFAYNEQFF.

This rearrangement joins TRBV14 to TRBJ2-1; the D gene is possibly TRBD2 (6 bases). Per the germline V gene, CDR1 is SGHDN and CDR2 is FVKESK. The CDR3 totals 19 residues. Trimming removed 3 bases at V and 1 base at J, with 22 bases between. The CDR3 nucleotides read TGTGCCAGCAGCCATGCCGCGCAGCGGACTACCCTTTCCTACAATGAGCAGTTCTTC. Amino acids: CASSHAAQRTTLSYNEQFF.

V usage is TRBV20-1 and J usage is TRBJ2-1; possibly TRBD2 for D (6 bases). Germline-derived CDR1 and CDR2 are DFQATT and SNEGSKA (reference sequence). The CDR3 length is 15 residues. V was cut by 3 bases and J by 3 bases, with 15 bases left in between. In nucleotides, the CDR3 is TGCAGTGCTAGTCGTCCGGGACTCCGCTACAATGAGCAGTTCTTC. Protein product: CSASRPGLRYNEQFF.

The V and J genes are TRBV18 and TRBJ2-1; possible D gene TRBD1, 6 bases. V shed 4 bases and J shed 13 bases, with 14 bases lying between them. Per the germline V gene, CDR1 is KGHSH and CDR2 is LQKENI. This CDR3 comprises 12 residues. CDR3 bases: TGTGCCAGCTCACTGAGGCAGGGGATTCAGTTCTTC. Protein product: CASSLRQGIQFF.

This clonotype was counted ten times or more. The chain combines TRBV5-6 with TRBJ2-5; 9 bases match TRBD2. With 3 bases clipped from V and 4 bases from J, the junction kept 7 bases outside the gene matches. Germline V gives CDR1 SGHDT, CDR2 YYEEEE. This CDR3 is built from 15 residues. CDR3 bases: TGTGCCAGCAGCTCCTTAGCGGGAGAAAGAGAGACCCAGTACTTC. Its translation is CASSSLAGERETQYF.

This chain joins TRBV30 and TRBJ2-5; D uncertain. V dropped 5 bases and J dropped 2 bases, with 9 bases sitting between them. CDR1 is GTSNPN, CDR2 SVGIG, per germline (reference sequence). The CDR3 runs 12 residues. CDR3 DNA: TGTGCCTGGCGGGCAGTGCAAGAGACCCAGTACTTC. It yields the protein CAWRAVQETQYF.

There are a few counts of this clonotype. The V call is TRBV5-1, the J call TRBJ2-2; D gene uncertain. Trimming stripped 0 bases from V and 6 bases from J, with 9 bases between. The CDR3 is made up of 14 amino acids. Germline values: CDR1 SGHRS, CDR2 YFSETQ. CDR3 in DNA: TGCGCCAGCAGCTTGGCCTGGGCGGCCGGGGAGCTGTTTTTT. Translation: CASSLAWAAGELFF.

CDR3 nucleotides: TGCAGTGCTCGACAGGGGGTAGGGACTGAAGCTTTCTTT. Protein product: CSARQGVGTEAFF. This chain connects TRBV20-1 to TRBJ1-1, with TRBD1 matching over 9 bases. The CDR3 covers 13 residues. Looked up from germline, CDR1 is DFQATT and CDR2 is SNEGSKA (reference sequence). Trimming removed 5 bases from V and 5 bases from J; junction bases left unmatched: 6.

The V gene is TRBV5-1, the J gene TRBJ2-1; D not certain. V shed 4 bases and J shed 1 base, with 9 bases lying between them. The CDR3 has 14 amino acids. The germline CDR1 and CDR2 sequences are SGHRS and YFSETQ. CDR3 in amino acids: CASSPGPSYNEQFF. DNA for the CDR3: TGCGCCAGCAGCCCGGGTCCGTCCTACAATGAGCAGTTCTTC.

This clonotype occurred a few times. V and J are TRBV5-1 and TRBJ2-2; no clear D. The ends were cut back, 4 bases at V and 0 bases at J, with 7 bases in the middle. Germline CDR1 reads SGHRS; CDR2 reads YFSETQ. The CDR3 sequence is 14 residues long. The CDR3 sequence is CASSQNSNTGELFF. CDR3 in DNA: TGCGCCAGCAGCCAAAACTCGAACACCGGGGAGCTGTTTTTT.

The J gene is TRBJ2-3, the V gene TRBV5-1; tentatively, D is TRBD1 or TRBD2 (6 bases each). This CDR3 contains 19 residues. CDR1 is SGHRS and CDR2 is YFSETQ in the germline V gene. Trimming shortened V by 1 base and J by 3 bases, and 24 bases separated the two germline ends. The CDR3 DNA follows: TGCGCCAGCAGCTTGCCCCGAGGTGGGGGGACACACACGACAGATACGCAGTATTTT. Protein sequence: CASSLPRGGGTHTTDTQYF.

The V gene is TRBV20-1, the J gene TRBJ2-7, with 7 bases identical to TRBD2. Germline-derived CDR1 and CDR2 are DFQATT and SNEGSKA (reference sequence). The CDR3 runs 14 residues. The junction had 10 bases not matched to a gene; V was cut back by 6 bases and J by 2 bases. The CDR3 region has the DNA TGCAGTGCGACCAGACTAGCCGCCACCTACGAGCAGTACTTC. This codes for CSATRLAATYEQYF.

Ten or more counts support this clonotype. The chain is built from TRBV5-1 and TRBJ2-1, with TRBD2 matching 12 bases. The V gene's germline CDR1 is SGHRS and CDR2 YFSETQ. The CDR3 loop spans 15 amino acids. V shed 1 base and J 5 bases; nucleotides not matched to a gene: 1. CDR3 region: CASSLRTSGDNEQFF. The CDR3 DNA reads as TGCGCCAGCAGCTTGAGGACTAGCGGGGACAATGAGCAGTTCTTC.

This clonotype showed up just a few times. In DNA form, the CDR3 reads TGCGCCAGCAGCCAACTAGCGGGCAGTTACAATGAGCAGTTCTTC. Translated, it gives CASSQLAGSYNEQFF. The genes are TRBV5-1 and TRBJ2-1; 9 bases align to TRBD2. J was trimmed by 4 bases and V by 4 bases; bases with no gene match: 6. This CDR3 spans 15 amino acids. CDR1 is SGHRS, CDR2 YFSETQ, per germline.

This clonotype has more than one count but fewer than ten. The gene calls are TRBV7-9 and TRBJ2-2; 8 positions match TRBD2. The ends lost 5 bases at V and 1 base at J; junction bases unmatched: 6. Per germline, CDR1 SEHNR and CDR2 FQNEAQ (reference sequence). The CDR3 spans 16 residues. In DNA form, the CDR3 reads TGTGCCAGCAGCCGAGACACTAGCGGGAACACCGGGGAGCTGTTTTTT. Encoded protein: CASSRDTSGNTGELFF. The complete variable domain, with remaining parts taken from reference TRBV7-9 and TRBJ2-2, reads DTGVSQNPRHKITKRGQNVTFRCDPISEHNRLYWYRQTLGQGPEFLTYFQNEAQLEKSRLLSDRFSAERPKGSFSTLEIQRTEQGDSAMYLCASSRDTSGNTGELFFGEGSRLTVL.

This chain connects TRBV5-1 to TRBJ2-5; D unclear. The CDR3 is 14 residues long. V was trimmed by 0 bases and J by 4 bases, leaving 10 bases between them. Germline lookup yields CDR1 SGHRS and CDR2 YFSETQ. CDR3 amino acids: CASSLGTATETQYF. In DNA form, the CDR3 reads TGCGCCAGCAGCTTGGGTACAGCAACAGAGACCCAGTACTTC.

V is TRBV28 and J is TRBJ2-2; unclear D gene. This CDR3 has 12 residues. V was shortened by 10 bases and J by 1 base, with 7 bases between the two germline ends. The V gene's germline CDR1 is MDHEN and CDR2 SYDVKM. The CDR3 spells CATTVNTGELFF. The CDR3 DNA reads TGTGCCACTACAGTGAACACCGGGGAGCTGTTTTTT.

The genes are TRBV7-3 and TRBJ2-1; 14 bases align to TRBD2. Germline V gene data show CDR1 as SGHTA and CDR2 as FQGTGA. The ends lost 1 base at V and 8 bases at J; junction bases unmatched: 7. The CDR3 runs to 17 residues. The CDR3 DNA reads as TGTGCCAGCAGCTTAAACCCGGGACTAGCGGGAGTACATGAGCAGTTCTTC. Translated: CASSLNPGLAGVHEQFF.

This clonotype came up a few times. CDR3 protein: CASREREHNEQFF. The DNA of the CDR3 is TGCGCCAGCAGAGAGCGGGAGCACAATGAGCAGTTCTTC. J is TRBJ2-1 and V is TRBV5-1; 8 nucleotides align to TRBD2. Germline lookup yields CDR1 SGHRS and CDR2 YFSETQ. The junction had 3 bases not matched to a gene; V was cut back by 5 bases and J by 5 bases. The CDR3 contains 13 residues. Combining the CDR3 with reference TRBV5-1 and TRBJ2-1 gives the whole variable domain KAGVTQTPRYLIKTRGQQVTLSCSPISGHRSVSWYQQTPGQGLQFLFEYFSETQRNKGNFPGRFSGRQFSNSRSEMNVSTLELGDSALYLCASREREHNEQFFGPGTRLTVL.

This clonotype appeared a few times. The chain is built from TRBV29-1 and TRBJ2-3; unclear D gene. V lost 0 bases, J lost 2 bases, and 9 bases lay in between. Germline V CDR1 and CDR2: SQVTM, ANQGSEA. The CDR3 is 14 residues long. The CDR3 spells CSVEDVRVTDTQYF. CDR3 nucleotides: TGCAGCGTTGAAGATGTTCGGGTCACAGATACGCAGTATTTT.

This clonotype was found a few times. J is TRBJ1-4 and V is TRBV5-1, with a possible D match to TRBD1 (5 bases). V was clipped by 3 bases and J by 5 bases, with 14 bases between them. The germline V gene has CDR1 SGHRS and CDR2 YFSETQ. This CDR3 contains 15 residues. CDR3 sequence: CASSWELRGNEKLFF. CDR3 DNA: TGCGCCAGCAGCTGGGAACTACGGGGCAATGAAAAACTGTTTTTT.

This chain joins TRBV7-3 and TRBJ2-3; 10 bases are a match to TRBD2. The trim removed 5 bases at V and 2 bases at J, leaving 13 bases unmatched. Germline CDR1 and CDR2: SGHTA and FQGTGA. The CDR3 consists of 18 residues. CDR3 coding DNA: TGTGCCAGCAGCCTCTTCTCCCCAGCGGGAGGGGCCACAGATACGCAGTATTTT. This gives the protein CASSLFSPAGGATDTQYF.